The clone carrying this T cell receptor (beta chain) was detected once. What it recognizes is unknown. The CDR3 is 13 amino acids. V lost 1 base and J lost 4, with 8 bases in between. Germline assignment: CDR1 SEHNR and CDR2 FQNEAQ (reference sequence). This entry belongs to a study of shared clonotypes between healthy human individuals. Study-level results: Generally, naive subsets (rather than memory subsets) showed larger estimated richness. When compared with the clonotypes that were shared by all four sorted-subset donors, the non-shared clonotypes turned out to have lower generation probabilities. Sharing across four donors was seen in roughly 5% of naive CD4 clonotypes.

Each subset's genomic DNA was split evenly across several immunoSEQ plates. Only in-frame clones appear in the TCRdb table, and some are missing; sequencing was by immunoSEQ multiplex PCR. This repertoire shows over 850,000 clones, about 80% found once; its top ten account for 0.4% to 0.55%. The source of this sequence is a man between 18 and 29 years old in good health. Some clones in this sample may be carry-over from other donors' samples. The source material was memory CD4+ T cells from PBMCs. The subset: CD45RA-negative fraction. This chain connects TRBV7-9 to TRBJ2-7; D gene unclear. CDR3 sequence: CASSLGSRYEQYF. The CDR3, as DNA: TGTGCCAGCAGCTTAGGGTCCAGATACGAGCAGTACTTC. Drawing the rest from reference TRBV7-9 and TRBJ2-7, the complete variable domain is DTGVSQNPRHKITKRGQNVTFRCDPISEHNRLYWYRQTLGQGPEFLTYFQNEAQLEKSRLLSDRFSAERPKGSFSTLEIQRTEQGDSAMYLCASSLGSRYEQYFGPGTRLTVT.